Below, one TCR beta chain is given with its context. Its target is not known. The CDR3 runs to 13 residues. CDR1 is LNHNV and CDR2 is YYDKDF in the germline V gene (reference sequence). V shed 5 bases and J shed 4 bases, with 11 bases lying between them. A TCRbeta library incorporating unique molecular identifiers was prepared. TCRdb itself ran the PCR reads through MiXCR, one entry per CDR3 protein. The sample consists of 500,000 to 600,000 distinct CDR3 sequences, about a quarter of them appearing once. This specimen comes from a study of T-cell reconstitution after alpha-beta-depleted transplantation in children. Overall study findings and caveats: TCRbeta diversity was high at day 60 in some patients (a result of surviving recipient T cells and thymic progenitors). Several hundred expanded graft clones reportedly were the source of alpha-beta T cells about two months after transplant. At one year after transplant, newly produced T cells mostly accounted for T-cell counts and diversity.

The chain recombines TRBV15 with TRBJ2-5, with D maybe TRBD1 (5 bases). The sequencing here drew on PBMCs, taken before TCRalphabeta/CD19-depleted stem cell transplant. This clonotype originated in a boy under two years old with Wiskott-Aldrich syndrome, due to receive a stem cell transplant. CDR3: CATSPGSPETQYF. The CDR3 coding sequence is TGTGCCACCAGCCCAGGGTCACCAGAGACCCAGTACTTC.